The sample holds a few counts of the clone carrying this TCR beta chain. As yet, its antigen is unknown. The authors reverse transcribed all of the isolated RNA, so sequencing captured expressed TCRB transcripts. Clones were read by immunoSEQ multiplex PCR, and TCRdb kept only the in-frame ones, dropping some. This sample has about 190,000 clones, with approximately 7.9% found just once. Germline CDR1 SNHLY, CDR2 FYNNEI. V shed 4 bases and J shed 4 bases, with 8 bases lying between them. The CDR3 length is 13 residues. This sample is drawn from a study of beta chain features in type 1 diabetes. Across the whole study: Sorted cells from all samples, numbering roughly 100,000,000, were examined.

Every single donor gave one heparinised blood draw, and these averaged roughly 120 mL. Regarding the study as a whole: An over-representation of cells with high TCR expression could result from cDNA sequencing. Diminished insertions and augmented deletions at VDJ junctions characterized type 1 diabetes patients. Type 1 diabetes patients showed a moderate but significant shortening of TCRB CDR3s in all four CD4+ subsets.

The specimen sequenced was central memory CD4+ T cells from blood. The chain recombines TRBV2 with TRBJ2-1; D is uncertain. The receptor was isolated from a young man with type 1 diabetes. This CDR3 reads CASSVDMYNEQFF. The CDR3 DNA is TGTGCCAGCAGTGTCGACATGTACAATGAGCAGTTCTTC.